These 11 T cell receptor beta chains share one sample of origin, sequenced in a study of cytomegalovirus exposure and HLA in healthy donors. Amplification used 60 Vbeta primers and 13 Jbeta primers. Repertoires were generated with immunoSEQ multiplex PCR, while TCRdb's copy carries only in-frame clones and drops some. Of 75,000 or so clones in the sample, 60% to 75% were seen once. Sequenced input: PBMCs. Receptors were obtained from a man aged 40-50 years in good health and CMV-seropositive.

The chain carries TRBV18 and TRBJ1-2; perhaps TRBD1 as D (6 bases). The germline V gene has CDR1 KGHSH and CDR2 LQKENI. Trimming pared 6 bases from V and 10 bases from J, leaving 18 bases between. The CDR3 sequence is 13 residues long. The CDR3 is CASSQDMGATYTF. In DNA form, the CDR3 reads TGTGCCAGCTCCCAAGACATGGGGGCTACCTACACCTTC.

The V call is TRBV30, the J call TRBJ2-1; the D gene is possibly TRBD2 (6 bases). Deletions cut 0 bases from V and 0 bases from J, with 9 bases between. The CDR3 runs to 15 residues. The germline V gene encodes CDR1 GTSNPN and CDR2 SVGIG (reference sequence). The CDR3 region is CAWSVGGYSYNEQFF. The CDR3, as DNA: TGTGCCTGGAGTGTTGGAGGGTACTCCTACAATGAGCAGTTCTTC.

This clone was picked up a small number of times. The rearrangement joins TRBV5-6 to TRBJ2-7, with a possible D match to TRBD1 (6 bases). The V and J ends lost 5 bases and 4 bases respectively, with 10 bases between them. From germline, CDR1 is SGHDT and CDR2 YYEEEE. This CDR3 region has 12 residues. The DNA for the CDR3 is TGTGCCAGCAGTTCAGGGGTATACGAGCAGTACTTC. Translation gives CASSSGVYEQYF.

The rearrangement joins TRBV27 to TRBJ1-3; no definite D call. Germline V gene data show CDR1 as MNHEY and CDR2 as SMNVEV (reference sequence). The CDR3 consists of 13 residues. Trimming stripped 3 bases from V and 4 bases from J, with 7 bases between. The CDR3 region has the DNA TGTGCCAGCAGTTTTAGCCTCGGAAACACCATATATTTT. Amino acids: CASSFSLGNTIYF.

The gene calls are TRBV9 and TRBJ1-2; D call uncertain. The CDR3 contains 14 residues. Germline V gene lookup returns CDR1 SGDLS and CDR2 YYNGEE. V dropped 4 bases and J dropped 2 bases, with 12 bases sitting between them. The DNA for the CDR3 is TGTGCCAGCAGCCCCCGAATCGGGAACTATGGCTACACCTTC. This sequence encodes CASSPRIGNYGYTF.

A note on this clone: One junction end disagrees with the germline gene, perhaps due to a read error. V usage is TRBV7-8 and J usage is TRBJ1-4; 10 nucleotides line up with TRBD1. The CDR3 loop spans 16 amino acids. Germline V gene sequence: CDR1 SGHVS, CDR2 FQNEAQ. This chain's CDR3 is CASSSGQGPRNERLFF. In DNA form, the CDR3 reads TGTGCCAGCAGCTCGGGACAGGGGCCGCGTAATGAAAGACTGTTTTTT. The full variable domain, its missing parts supplied by reference TRBV7-8 and TRBJ1-4, is GAGVSQSPRYKVAKRGQDVALRCDPISGHVSLFWYQQALGQGPEFLTYFQNEAQLDKSGLPSDRFFAERPEGSVSTLKIQRTQQEDSAVYLCASSSGQGPRNERLFFGSGTQLSVL.

The rearrangement joins TRBV28 to TRBJ1-4; D is unclear. The CDR3 is 13 residues long. The V gene's germline CDR1 is MDHEN and CDR2 SYDVKM. The ends were cut back, 3 bases at V and 7 bases at J, with 9 bases in the middle. CDR3 nucleotides: TGTGCCAGCAGTTTTTCTTTCGGTGAAAAACTGTTTTTT. It encodes CASSFSFGEKLFF.

V usage is TRBV19 and J usage is TRBJ1-5; D possibly corresponds to TRBD1 (5 bases). V was pared by 4 bases and J by 0 bases, with 13 bases between. Germline lookup yields CDR1 LNHDA and CDR2 SQIVND (reference sequence). The CDR3 contains 16 residues. CDR3: CASSRQGDYSNQPQHF. The CDR3 nucleotides are TGTGCCAGTAGTAGGCAGGGTGATTATAGCAATCAGCCCCAGCATTTT.

A few counts support this clone. V gene TRBV5-4 combines with J gene TRBJ1-2; the match to TRBD1 covers 9 bases. V was clipped by 10 bases and J by 8 bases; unmatched bases: 15. Looked up from germline, CDR1 is SGHNT and CDR2 is YYREEE (reference sequence). The CDR3 has 14 residues. CDR3 sequence: CALGTGPAFEGYTF. The CDR3 bases are TGTGCCCTTGGGACAGGGCCGGCGTTCGAAGGCTACACCTTC.

This clone came up once. The chain is built from TRBV5-1 and TRBJ2-3, with D possibly TRBD1 on 6 matching bases. The CDR3 is 16 residues long. V lost 2 bases to trimming and J lost 0 bases, with 13 bases between them. Germline V gene lookup returns CDR1 SGHRS and CDR2 YFSETQ. The CDR3 protein is CASSLGGGFSTDTQYF. As DNA, the CDR3 is TGCGCCAGCAGCTTAGGTGGGGGCTTTAGCACAGATACGCAGTATTTT.

This chain uses TRBV27 with TRBJ1-1; 8 bases agree with TRBD1. The CDR3 is 16 residues long. After removal of 3 bases from V and 3 bases from J, the junction contained 9 bases not matched to a gene. Per the germline V gene, CDR1 is MNHEY and CDR2 is SMNVEV (reference sequence). The CDR3 sequence is CASSLRQGAGYTEAFF. The CDR3 region has the DNA TGTGCCAGCAGTTTGCGGCAGGGGGCGGGATACACTGAAGCTTTCTTT.